This record concerns one T cell receptor (beta chain) sequence. The repertoire was sequenced with immunoSEQ multiplex PCR; TCRdb's copy has only in-frame clones and lacks some. The sample has roughly 450,000 clones, less than 95% seen once; the top ten hold more than 0.55%. The data were obtained in a study of blood T cell repertoires in COVID-19. The sequenced sample consisted of PBMCs or T cells enriched from blood (not recorded which). The sequence derives from a young man who had recovered from COVID-19.

The DNA of the CDR3 is TGTGCCAGCAGACCGAGAGCTATTAATTCACCCCTCCACTTT. Translation gives CASRPRAINSPLHF. The chain couples TRBV28 to TRBJ1-6, with D hard to call. Germline CDR1 MDHEN, CDR2 SYDVKM. The ends were cut back, 6 bases at V and 6 bases at J, with 12 bases in the middle. CDR3 size: 14 residues.